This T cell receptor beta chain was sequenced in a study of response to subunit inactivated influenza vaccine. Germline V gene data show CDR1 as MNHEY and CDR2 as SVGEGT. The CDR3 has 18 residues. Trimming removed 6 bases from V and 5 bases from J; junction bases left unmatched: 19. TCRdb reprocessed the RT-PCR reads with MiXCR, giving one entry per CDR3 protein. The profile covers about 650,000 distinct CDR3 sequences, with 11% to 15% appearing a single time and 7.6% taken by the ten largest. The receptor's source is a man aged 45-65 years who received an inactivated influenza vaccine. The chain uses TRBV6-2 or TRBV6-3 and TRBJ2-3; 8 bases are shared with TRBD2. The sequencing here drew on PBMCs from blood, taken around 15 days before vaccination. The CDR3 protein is CASSSRKRPAGDGDTQYF. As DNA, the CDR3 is TGTGCCAGCAGCTCAAGGAAAAGACCAGCGGGAGACGGAGATACGCAGTATTTT.